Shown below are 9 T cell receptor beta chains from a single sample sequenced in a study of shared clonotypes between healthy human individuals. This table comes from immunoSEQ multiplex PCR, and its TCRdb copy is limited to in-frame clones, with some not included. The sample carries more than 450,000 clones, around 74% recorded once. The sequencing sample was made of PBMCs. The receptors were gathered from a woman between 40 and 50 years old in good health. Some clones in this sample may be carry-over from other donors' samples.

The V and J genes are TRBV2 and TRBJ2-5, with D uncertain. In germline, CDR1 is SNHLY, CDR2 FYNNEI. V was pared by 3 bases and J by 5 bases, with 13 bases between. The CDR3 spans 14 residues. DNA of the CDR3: TGTGCCAGCAGTGAGTACCGGACGGGCGAGACCCAGTACTTC. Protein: CASSEYRTGETQYF.

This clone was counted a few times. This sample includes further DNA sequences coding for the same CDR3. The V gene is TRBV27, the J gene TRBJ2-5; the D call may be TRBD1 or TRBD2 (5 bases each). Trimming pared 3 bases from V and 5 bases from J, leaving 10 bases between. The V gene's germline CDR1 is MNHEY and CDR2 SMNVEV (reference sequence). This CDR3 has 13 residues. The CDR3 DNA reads TGTGCCAGCAGTTTGATGGGGGTCGAGACCCAGTACTTC. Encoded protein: CASSLMGVETQYF.

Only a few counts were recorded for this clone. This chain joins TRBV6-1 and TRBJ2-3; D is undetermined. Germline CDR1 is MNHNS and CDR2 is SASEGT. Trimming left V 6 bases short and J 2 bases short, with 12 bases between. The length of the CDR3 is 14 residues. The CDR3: CASRAFGDTDTQYF. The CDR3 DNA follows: TGTGCCAGCAGAGCTTTCGGAGACACAGATACGCAGTATTTT.

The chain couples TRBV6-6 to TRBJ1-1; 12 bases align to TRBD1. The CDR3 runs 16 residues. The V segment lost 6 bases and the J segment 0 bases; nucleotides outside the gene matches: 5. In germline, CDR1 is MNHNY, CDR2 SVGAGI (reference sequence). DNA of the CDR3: TGTGCCAGCAGGAGGGACAGGGGGCTTATGAACACTGAAGCTTTCTTT. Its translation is CASRRDRGLMNTEAFF.

This CDR3 is CASSSGSGNTIYF. The CDR3 DNA follows: TGCGCCAGCAGCTCGGGTTCTGGAAACACCATATATTTT. The chain has TRBV5-1 and TRBJ1-3; unclear D gene. The CDR3 has 13 residues. Germline CDR1 reads SGHRS; CDR2 reads YFSETQ. V was cut by 3 bases and J by 1 base, with 5 bases left in between. Full variable domain (rest looked up from reference TRBV5-1 and TRBJ1-3): KAGVTQTPRYLIKTRGQQVTLSCSPISGHRSVSWYQQTPGQGLQFLFEYFSETQRNKGNFPGRFSGRQFSNSRSEMNVSTLELGDSALYLCASSSGSGNTIYFGEGSWLTVV.

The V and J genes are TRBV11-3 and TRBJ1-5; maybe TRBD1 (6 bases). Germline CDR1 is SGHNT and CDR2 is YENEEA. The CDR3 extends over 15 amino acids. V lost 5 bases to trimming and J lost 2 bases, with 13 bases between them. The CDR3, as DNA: TGTGCCAGCAGCCCCATAGGGGGACGCAATCAGCCCCAGCATTTT. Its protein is CASSPIGGRNQPQHF.

The CDR3 DNA reads as TGTGCCAGCAGCAAAGGGTGCCCGACAGTCGCTCCAATTGCGGATACGCAGTATTTT. It is translated as CASSKGCPTVAPIADTQYF. The rearrangement joins TRBV21-1 to TRBJ2-3; the table's D gene call, TRBD1, was not cross checked with the DNA. TRBV21-1 is described as a pseudogene. The CDR3 covers 19 residues.

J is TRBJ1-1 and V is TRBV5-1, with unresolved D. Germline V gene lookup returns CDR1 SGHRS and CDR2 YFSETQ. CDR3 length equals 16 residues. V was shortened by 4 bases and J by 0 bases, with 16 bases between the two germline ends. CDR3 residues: CASSPDTAELNTEAFF. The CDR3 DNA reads TGCGCCAGCAGCCCAGATACCGCAGAACTGAACACTGAAGCTTTCTTT.

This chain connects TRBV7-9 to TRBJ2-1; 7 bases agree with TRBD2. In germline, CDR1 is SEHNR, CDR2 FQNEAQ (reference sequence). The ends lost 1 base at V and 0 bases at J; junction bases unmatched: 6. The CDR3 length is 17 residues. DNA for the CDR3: TGTGCCAGCAGCTTAGTGGGAGGGATGAGCTCCTACAATGAGCAGTTCTTC. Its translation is CASSLVGGMSSYNEQFF.